This entry describes one TCR beta chain. Seattle participants joined during active infection and were tracked over time. The data originate from a study of blood T cell repertoires in COVID-19. Background on the study: COVID-19 samples collected from the United States, Italy and Spain covered acute and convalescent phases. T cells, B-cell-depleted T cells, or PBMCs supplied cDNA or gDNA.

Trimming took 5 bases from V and 4 from J; bases not matched to a gene: 3. Germline loops: CDR1 LNHDA, CDR2 SQIVND (reference sequence). The CDR3 spans 14 residues. In the authors' methods: Amplification with reference gene primers provided the estimates of nucleated cell counts. The repertoire was sequenced with immunoSEQ multiplex PCR; TCRdb's copy has only in-frame clones and lacks some. D and trimming come from the DNA, and the V and J calls and clone size come from that table. The table lists 150,000 or so clones, around 87% of them singletons, with under 0.65% in the top ten. The source of this sequence is a man aged 60-69 years with COVID-19, enrolled during active disease. Sequenced sample: peripheral blood. The chain carries TRBV19 and TRBJ1-1; 11 positions agree with TRBD1. CDR3: CASSGQGARTEAFF. CDR3 in DNA: TGTGCCAGTAGTGGACAGGGGGCGCGCACTGAAGCTTTCTTT.